This TCR beta chain was recovered during a study of OX40 agonist ivuxolimab in advanced cancers. It was autoimmune disease history or systemic immunosuppression that excluded patients. The CDR3 length is 14 residues. V lost 1 base and J lost 1, with 7 bases in between. Germline-derived CDR1 and CDR2 are MGHRA and YSYEKL. Assay: immunoSEQ multiplex PCR; the TCRdb copy retains only in-frame clones and omits some. The table shows around 70,000 clones, with roughly 84% occurring only once. This clonotype was obtained from an adult with an advanced solid tumor such as melanoma, head and neck, liver or kidney cancer. The chain is built from TRBV4-1 and TRBJ1-2, with D hard to call. Sequenced here: CD4+ or CD8+ T cells sorted from blood, sampled in a trial of the OX40 agonist ivuxolimab. CDR3 sequence: CASSQAQFNYGYTF. The CDR3 nucleotides read TGCGCCAGCAGCCAAGCCCAGTTTAACTATGGCTACACCTTC.